The sequence of this T cell receptor (beta chain) was determined in a study of vaccination and CD4 T cells after COVID-19. Study in general: The post-COVID sampling time was a median about 13 weeks after diagnosis, ranging from 35 to 161. Median time from second vaccine dose to sampling was roughly 72 days (14 to 241).

The time point denotes: late sampling 161 to 241 days after vaccination in a few convalescent patients. TCRdb reprocessed the PCR reads with MiXCR, giving one entry per CDR3 protein. The sample has approximately 30,000 distinct CDR3 sequences; around 50% are singletons. Trimming cost V 6 bases and J 6 bases; bases outside gene matches: 10. Germline V gene lookup returns CDR1 MNHEY and CDR2 SVGEGT. The CDR3 has 15 amino acids. The starting material was CD4+ T cells from blood, obtained about 7 months after SARS-CoV-2 vaccination. The source is a human donor who had recovered from COVID-19. J is TRBJ2-2 and V is TRBV6-2 or TRBV6-3, with 7 bases that match TRBD1. CDR3 region: CASRRTGQGAGELFF. CDR3 in DNA: TGTGCCAGCAGAAGAACCGGGCAGGGGGCCGGGGAGCTGTTTTTT.